This T cell receptor (beta chain) was profiled in a study of post-analysis software for immune sequencing data. On this clonotype: Its antigen is still unknown.

Germline assignment: CDR1 LNHNV and CDR2 YYDKDF (reference sequence). The junction had 8 bases not matched to a gene; V was cut back by 3 bases and J by 2 bases. The CDR3 loop spans 16 amino acids. The TCR beta cDNA libraries contained unique molecular identifiers. T cells numbering about 1 to 11 million yielded 500,000 or so cDNA molecules. MiXCR, applied by TCRdb to the PCR reads, yields one record per CDR3 protein. The profile covers hundreds of thousands of distinct CDR3 sequences, with roughly 27% appearing a single time and more than 0.55% taken by the ten largest. Regarding the study as a whole: Controls significantly exceeded multiple sclerosis patients in normalized Chao1 diversity. Controls showed lower frequencies than patients for five TRBV segments, and TRBV5-6, TRBV5-1 and TRBV20-1 were among these.

The clonotype originates from a girl between 5 and 17 years old with multiple sclerosis. Sequencing used blood. This rearrangement joins TRBV15 to TRBJ2-3; 7 nucleotides match TRBD2. For the CDR3, the DNA is TGTGCCACCAGCAGCCCCACTAGCGCGTACACAGATACGCAGTATTTT. Its protein product is CATSSPTSAYTDTQYF.